This entry is about one T cell receptor beta chain. The ends were cut back, 0 bases at V and 6 bases at J, with 12 bases in the middle. The length of the CDR3 is 15 residues. Per germline, CDR1 MGHRA and CDR2 YSYEKL. The sample belongs to a study of T cell changes during pregnancy in multiple sclerosis. Libraries were prepared by immunoSEQ multiplex PCR; TCRdb keeps only in-frame clonotypes and omits some of them. The data show 90,000 to 100,000 clones, roughly nine tenths seen once. The sequences come from peripheral blood, collected after pregnancy. V is TRBV4-1 and J is TRBJ1-5, with TRBD1 as a possible D gene (6 bases). The source is a female donor in good health, enrolled as a control in a pregnancy study. Written as DNA, the CDR3 is TGCGCCAGCAGCCAAGACAGGGGTGGGGTTCAGCCCCAGCATTTT. Encoded protein: CASSQDRGGVQPQHF.